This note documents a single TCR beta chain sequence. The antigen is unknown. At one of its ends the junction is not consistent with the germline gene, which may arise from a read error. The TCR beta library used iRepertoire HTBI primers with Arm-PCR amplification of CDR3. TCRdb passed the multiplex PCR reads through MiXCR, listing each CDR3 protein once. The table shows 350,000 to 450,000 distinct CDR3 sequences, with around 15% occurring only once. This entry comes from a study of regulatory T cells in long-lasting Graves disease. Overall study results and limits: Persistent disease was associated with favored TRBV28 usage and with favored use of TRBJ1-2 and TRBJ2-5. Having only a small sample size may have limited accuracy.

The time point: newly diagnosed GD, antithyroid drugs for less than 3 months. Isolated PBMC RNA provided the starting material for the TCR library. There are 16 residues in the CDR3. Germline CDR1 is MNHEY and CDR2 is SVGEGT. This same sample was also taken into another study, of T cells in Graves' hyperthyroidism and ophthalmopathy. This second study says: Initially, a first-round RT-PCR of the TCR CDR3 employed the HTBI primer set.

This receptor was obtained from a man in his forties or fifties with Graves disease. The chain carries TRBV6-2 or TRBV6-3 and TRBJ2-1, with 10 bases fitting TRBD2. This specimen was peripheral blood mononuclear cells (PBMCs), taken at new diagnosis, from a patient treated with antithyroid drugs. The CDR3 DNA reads TGTGCCAGCAGTTACTATCTAGCGGGGGATTACAATGAGCGGTTCTTC. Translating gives CASSYYLAGDYNERFF.